This entry lists 5 T cell receptor beta chains sequenced from one sample in a study of blood T cells in healthy people across ages. Next came a second PCR, run for about 7 to 12 cycles, which used a sample-barcoded 5' primer along with a J-beta primer mix. TCRdb itself ran the 5' RACE reads through MiXCR, one entry per CDR3 protein. The data contain about 1.6 million distinct CDR3 sequences, about 31% of them seen just once; the ten biggest clones take up about 10%. The sample consisted of blood. The receptors were gathered from a woman between 25 and 40 years old in good health.

This chain joins TRBV27 and TRBJ2-7; tentative D call: TRBD2 (5 bases). Germline values: CDR1 MNHEY, CDR2 SMNVEV (reference sequence). The CDR3 length is 17 residues. V was clipped by 3 bases and J by 2 bases, with 20 bases between them. CDR3: CASSFGSDRWRAYEQYF. DNA of the CDR3: TGTGCCAGCAGTTTTGGGTCAGATCGATGGCGGGCCTACGAGCAGTACTTC.

This clonotype was seen a handful of times. The chain recombines TRBV7-9 with TRBJ2-3, with D possibly TRBD1 on 5 matching bases. CDR3 length: 14 residues. The V gene's germline CDR1 is SEHNR and CDR2 FQNEAQ (reference sequence). The germline V and J ends were trimmed by 1 base and 5 bases, with 10 bases remaining between them. The CDR3 protein is CASSLVVREDTQYF. The CDR3 nucleotides are TGTGCCAGCAGCTTAGTGGTCAGGGAAGATACGCAGTATTTT. Together with reference TRBV7-9 and TRBJ2-3, the CDR3 gives the full variable domain: DTGVSQNPRHKITKRGQNVTFRCDPISEHNRLYWYRQTLGQGPEFLTYFQNEAQLEKSRLLSDRFSAERPKGSFSTLEIQRTEQGDSAMYLCASSLVVREDTQYFGPGTRLTVL.

As regards this clonotype: The junction differs from germline at one of its ends, possibly a read error. The J gene is TRBJ1-4, the V gene TRBV20-1; D not certain. Germline-derived CDR1 and CDR2 are DFQATT and SNEGSKA (reference sequence). This CDR3 has 16 amino acids. The CDR3 reads CSASSPREENNEKRFF. CDR3 bases: TGCAGTGCTAGTAGTCCCCGTGAAGAAAATAATGAAAAACGGTTTTTT.

With respect to this clonotype: Sequence at one end of the junction differs from germline and may be a read error. V is TRBV7-9 and J is TRBJ2-7; tentative D call: TRBD2 (6 bases). The CDR3 totals 17 residues. Germline V lookup: CDR1 SEHNR, CDR2 FQNEAQ (reference sequence). For the CDR3, the DNA is TGTGTCAGCAGCTTAACCCTTACGGCTAGCGCAAACTACGAGCAGTACTTC. It translates to CVSSLTLTASANYEQYF. The full variable domain, its missing parts supplied by reference TRBV7-9 and TRBJ2-7, is DTGVSQNPRHKITKRGQNVTFRCDPISEHNRLYWYRQTLGQGPEFLTYFQNEAQLEKSRLLSDRFSAERPKGSFSTLEIQRTEQGDSAMYLCVSSLTLTASANYEQYFGPGTRLTVT.

V gene TRBV5-1 combines with J gene TRBJ1-5; maybe TRBD1 (5 bases). V gave up 4 bases and J gave up 10 bases, with 15 bases separating them. In germline, CDR1 is SGHRS, CDR2 YFSETQ. CDR3 size: 13 residues. The CDR3 protein is CASSITGGGPQHF. The CDR3 DNA reads TGCGCCAGCAGCATCACCGGGGGTGGACCCCAGCATTTT.